This T cell receptor beta chain was obtained from a study of response to subunit inactivated influenza vaccine. General observations from the study: Authors suggested each seasonal flu vaccination may recruit only limited numbers of new T cells.

The CDR3 runs to 14 residues. J was trimmed by 0 bases and V by 4 bases; bases with no gene match: 3. Germline CDR1 reads DFQATT; CDR2 reads SNEGSKA (reference sequence). This clonotype turned up a few times. Its target is unknown. MiXCR, applied by TCRdb to the RT-PCR reads, yields one record per CDR3 protein. The sample consists of more than 150,000 distinct CDR3 sequences, about 10% of them appearing once. The material sequenced was non-naive T cells sorted from PBMCs, taken on the day of vaccination. This chain uses TRBV20-1 with TRBJ2-7; TRBD2 matches 10 bases. This receptor was taken from a man over 45 who received an inactivated influenza vaccine. The CDR3 DNA sequence: TGCAGTGCTACTTCTAGCGGGAGCTCCTACGAGCAGTACTTC. The encoded protein is CSATSSGSSYEQYF.